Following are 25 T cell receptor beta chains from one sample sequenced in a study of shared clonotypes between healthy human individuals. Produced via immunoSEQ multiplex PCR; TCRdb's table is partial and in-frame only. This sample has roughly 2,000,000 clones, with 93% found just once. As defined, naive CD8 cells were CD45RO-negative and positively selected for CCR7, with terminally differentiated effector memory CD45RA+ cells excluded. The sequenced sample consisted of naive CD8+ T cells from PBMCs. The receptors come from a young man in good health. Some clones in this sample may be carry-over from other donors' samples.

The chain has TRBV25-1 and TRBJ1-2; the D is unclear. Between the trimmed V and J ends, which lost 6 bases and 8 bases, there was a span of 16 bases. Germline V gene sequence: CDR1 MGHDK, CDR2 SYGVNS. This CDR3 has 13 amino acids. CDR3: CASRDGSFYGYTF. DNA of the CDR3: TGTGCCAGCAGAGACGGATCGTTCTACGGCTACACCTTC.

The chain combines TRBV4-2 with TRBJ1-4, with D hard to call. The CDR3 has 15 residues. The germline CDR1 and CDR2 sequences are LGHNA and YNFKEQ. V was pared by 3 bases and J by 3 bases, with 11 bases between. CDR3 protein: CASSHDAVSNEKLFF. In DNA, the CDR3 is TGTGCCAGCAGCCACGACGCAGTTTCTAATGAAAAACTGTTTTTT.

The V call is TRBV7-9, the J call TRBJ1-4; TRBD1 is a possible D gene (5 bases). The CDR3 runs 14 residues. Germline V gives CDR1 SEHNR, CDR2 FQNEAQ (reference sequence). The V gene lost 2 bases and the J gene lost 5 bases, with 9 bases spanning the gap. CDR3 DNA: TGTGCCAGCAGCTTACAGGGACGAAATGAAAAACTGTTTTTT. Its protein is CASSLQGRNEKLFF.

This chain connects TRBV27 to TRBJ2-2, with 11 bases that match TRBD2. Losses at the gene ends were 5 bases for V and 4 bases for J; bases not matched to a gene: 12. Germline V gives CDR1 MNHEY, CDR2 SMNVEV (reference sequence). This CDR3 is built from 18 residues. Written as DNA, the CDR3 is TGTGCCAGCAGTCCGACTTTGACTAGCGGGGTGGGCACCGGGGAGCTGTTTTTT. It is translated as CASSPTLTSGVGTGELFF.

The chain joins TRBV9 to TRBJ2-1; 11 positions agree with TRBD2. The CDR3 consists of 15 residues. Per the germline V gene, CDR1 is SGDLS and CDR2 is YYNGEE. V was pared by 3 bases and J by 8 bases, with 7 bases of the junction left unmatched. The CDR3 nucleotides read TGTGCCAGCAGCGGTTCTAGCGGGAGGTATCATGAGCAGTTCTTC. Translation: CASSGSSGRYHEQFF.

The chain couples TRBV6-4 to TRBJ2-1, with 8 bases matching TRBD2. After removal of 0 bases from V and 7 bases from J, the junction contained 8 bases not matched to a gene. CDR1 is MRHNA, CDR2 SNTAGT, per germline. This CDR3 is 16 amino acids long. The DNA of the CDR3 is TGTGCCAGCAGTGACTCGACGCGGGAGGCACTTAATGAGCAGTTCTTC. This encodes CASSDSTREALNEQFF.

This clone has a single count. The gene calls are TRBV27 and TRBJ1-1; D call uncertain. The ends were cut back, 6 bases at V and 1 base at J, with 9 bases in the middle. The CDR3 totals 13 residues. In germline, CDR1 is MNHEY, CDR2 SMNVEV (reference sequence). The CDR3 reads CASRLTRNTEAFF. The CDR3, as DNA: TGTGCCAGCAGGCTAACCCGGAACACTGAAGCTTTCTTT.

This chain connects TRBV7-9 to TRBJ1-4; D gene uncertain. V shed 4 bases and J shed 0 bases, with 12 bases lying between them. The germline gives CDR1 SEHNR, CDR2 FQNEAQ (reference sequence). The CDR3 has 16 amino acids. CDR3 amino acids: CASSSRPAATNEKLFF. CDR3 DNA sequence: TGTGCCAGCAGCTCACGCCCCGCCGCAACTAATGAAAAACTGTTTTTT.

CDR3 coding DNA: TGTGCCAGCAGCCCGGTAGGGGCCCCCTACGAGCAGTACTTC. This codes for CASSPVGAPYEQYF. The chain has TRBV7-9 and TRBJ2-7, with D possibly TRBD1 on 5 matching bases. The germline CDR1 and CDR2 sequences are SEHNR and FQNEAQ (reference sequence). The CDR3 has 14 residues. V gave up 5 bases and J gave up 2 bases, with 13 bases separating them.

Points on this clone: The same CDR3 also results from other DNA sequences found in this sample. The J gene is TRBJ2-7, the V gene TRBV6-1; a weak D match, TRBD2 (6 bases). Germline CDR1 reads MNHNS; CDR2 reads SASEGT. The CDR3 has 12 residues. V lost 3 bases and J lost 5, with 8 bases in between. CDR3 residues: CASSERGHEQYF. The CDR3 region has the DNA TGTGCCAGCAGTGAGCGGGGCCACGAGCAGTACTTC.

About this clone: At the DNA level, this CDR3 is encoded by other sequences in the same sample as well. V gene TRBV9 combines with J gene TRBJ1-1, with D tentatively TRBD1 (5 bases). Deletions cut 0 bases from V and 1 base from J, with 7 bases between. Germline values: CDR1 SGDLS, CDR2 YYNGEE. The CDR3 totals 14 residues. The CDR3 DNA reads TGTGCCAGCAGCGTAGCAGGGCCGAACACTGAAGCTTTCTTT. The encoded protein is CASSVAGPNTEAFF.

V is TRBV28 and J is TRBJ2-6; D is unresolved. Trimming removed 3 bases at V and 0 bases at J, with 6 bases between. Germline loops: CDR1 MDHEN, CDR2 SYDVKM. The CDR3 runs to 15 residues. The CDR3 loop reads CASSLWVSGANVLTF. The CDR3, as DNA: TGTGCCAGCAGTTTGTGGGTCTCTGGGGCCAACGTCCTGACTTTC.

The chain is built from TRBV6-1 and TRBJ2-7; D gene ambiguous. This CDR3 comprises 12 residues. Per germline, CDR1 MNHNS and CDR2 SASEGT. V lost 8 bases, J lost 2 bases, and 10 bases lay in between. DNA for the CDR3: TGTGCCAGCCGGACGGCTACCTACGAGCAGTACTTC. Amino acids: CASRTATYEQYF.

In DNA, the CDR3 is TGTGCCAGCAGTTTATCGAGCAGGACCACCGGGGAGCTGTTTTTT. This encodes CASSLSSRTTGELFF. The chain joins TRBV27 to TRBJ2-2, with D unresolved. The V and J ends lost 0 bases and 4 bases respectively, with 9 bases between them. Germline CDR1 and CDR2: MNHEY and SMNVEV (reference sequence). This CDR3 region has 15 residues.

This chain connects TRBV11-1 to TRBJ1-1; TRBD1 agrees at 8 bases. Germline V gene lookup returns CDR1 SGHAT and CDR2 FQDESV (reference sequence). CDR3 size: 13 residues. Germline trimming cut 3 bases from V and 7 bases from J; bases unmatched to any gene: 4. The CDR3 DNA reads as TGTGCCAGCAGCTTCTGGGGACAGGTTGAAGCTTTCTTT. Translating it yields CASSFWGQVEAFF. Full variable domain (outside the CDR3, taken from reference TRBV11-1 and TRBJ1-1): EAEVAQSPRYKITEKSQAVAFWCDPISGHATLYWYRQILGQGPELLVQFQDESVVDDSQLPKDRFSAERLKGVDSTLKIQPAELGDSAMYLCASSFWGQVEAFFGQGTRLTVV.

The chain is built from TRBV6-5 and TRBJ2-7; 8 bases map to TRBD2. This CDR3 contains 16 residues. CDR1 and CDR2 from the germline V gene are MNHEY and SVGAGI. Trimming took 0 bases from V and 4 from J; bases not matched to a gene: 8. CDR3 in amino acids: CASSYSEGLVRYEQYF. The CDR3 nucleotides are TGTGCCAGCAGTTACTCAGAGGGACTAGTTCGTTACGAGCAGTACTTC.

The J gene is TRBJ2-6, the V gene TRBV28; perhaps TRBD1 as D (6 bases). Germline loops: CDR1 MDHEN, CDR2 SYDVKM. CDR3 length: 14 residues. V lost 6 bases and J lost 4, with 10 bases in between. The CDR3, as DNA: TGTGCCAGCAGCCCAGGGGTCGGGGCCAACGTCCTGACTTTC. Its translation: CASSPGVGANVLTF.

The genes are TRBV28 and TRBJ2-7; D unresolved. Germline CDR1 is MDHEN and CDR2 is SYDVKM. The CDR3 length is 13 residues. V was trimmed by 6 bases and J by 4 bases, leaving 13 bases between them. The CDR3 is CASRVPQGYEQYF. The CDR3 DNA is TGTGCCAGCAGGGTCCCTCAAGGGTACGAGCAGTACTTC.

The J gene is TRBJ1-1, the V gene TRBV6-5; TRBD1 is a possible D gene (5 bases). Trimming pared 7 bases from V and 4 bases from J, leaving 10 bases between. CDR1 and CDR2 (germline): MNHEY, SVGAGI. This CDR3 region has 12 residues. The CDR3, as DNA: TGTGCCAGCACTCTGGGGGTCACTGAAGCTTTCTTT. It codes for CASTLGVTEAFF.

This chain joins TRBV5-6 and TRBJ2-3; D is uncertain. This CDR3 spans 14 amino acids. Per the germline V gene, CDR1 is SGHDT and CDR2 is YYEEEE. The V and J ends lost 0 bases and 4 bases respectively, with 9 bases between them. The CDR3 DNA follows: TGTGCCAGCAGCTTGGGCCTGACCCCAGATACGCAGTATTTT. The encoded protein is CASSLGLTPDTQYF.

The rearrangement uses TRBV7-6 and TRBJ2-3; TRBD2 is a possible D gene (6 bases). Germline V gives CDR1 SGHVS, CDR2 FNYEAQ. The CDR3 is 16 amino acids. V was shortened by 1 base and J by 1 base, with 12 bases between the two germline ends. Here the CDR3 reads CASSLVLGEGTDTQYF. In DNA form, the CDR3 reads TGTGCCAGCAGCTTAGTTTTGGGGGAGGGCACAGATACGCAGTATTTT.

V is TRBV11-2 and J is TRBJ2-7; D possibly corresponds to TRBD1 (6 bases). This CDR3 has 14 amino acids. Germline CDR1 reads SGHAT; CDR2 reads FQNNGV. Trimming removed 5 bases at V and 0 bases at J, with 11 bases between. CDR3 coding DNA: TGTGCCAGCAGCCCACAGGGATACTCCTACGAGCAGTACTTC. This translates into CASSPQGYSYEQYF.

CDR3 amino acids: CASSYEQGRTYEQYF. The CDR3 DNA sequence: TGTGCCAGCAGTTACGAACAGGGGAGAACCTACGAGCAGTACTTC. V gene TRBV6-6 combines with J gene TRBJ2-7; 7 nucleotides match TRBD1. Germline lookup yields CDR1 MNHNY and CDR2 SVGAGI (reference sequence). The CDR3 loop spans 15 amino acids. V dropped 2 bases and J dropped 2; count of bases not matched to a gene: 6.

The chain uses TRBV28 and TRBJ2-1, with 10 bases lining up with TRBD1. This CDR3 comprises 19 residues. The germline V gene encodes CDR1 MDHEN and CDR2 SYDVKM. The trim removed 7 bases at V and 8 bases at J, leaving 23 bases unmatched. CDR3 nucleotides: TGTGCCAGCACCCCTCGGTGGGACAGGGGCCCAGCCGGCGTGTATGAGCAGTTCTTC. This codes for CASTPRWDRGPAGVYEQFF.

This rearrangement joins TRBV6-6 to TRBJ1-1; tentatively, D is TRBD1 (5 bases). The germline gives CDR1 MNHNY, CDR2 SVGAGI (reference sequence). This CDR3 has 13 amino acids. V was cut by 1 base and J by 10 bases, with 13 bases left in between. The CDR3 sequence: CASSYFEGQVAFF. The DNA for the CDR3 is TGTGCCAGCAGTTACTTTGAGGGGCAAGTAGCTTTCTTT.